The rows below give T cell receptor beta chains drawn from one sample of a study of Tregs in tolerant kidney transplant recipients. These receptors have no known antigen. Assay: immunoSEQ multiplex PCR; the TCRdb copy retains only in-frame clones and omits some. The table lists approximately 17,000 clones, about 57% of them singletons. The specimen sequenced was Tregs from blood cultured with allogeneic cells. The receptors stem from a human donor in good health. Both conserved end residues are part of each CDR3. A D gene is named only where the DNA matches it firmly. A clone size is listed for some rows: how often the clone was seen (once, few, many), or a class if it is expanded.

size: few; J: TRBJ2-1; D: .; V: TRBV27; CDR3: CASSSSPTRNNEQFF; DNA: TGTGCCAGCAGTTCGTCTCCCACTAGGAACAATGAGCAGTTCTTC
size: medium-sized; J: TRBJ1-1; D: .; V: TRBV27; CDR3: CASRGRVNTEAFF; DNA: TGTGCCAGCAGGGGTCGGGTCAACACTGAAGCTTTCTTT
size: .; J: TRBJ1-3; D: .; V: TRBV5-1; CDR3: CASSLRPRPLSLGNTIYF; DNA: TGCGCCAGCAGCTTGCGGCCAAGACCGTTAAGTCTTGGAAACACCATATATTTT
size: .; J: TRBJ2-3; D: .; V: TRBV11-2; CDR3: CASSLAKTTLF; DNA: TGTGCCAGCAGCTTAGCAAAAACCACGCTTTTT
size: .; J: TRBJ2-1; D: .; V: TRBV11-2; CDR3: CASSSTGLHEQFF; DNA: TGTGCCAGCAGCTCAACAGGGTTACACGAGCAGTTCTTC
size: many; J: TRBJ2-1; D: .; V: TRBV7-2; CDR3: CASSFGPGEYNEQFF; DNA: TGTGCCAGCAGCTTCGGGCCCGGAGAGTACAATGAGCAGTTCTTC
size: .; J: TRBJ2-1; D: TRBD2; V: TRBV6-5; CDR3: CASSYFTAGGVHEQFF; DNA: TGTGCCAGCAGTTACTTTACAGCGGGAGGAGTACATGAGCAGTTCTTC
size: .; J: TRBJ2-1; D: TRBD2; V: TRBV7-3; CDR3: CASSATSDSSYNEQFF; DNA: TGTGCCAGCAGCGCAACTAGCGACAGCTCCTACAATGAGCAGTTCTTC
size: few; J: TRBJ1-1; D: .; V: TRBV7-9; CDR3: CASSFSPNTEAFF; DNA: TGTGCCAGCAGCTTCTCCCCGAACACTGAAGCTTTCTTT
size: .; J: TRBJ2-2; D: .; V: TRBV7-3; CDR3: CASSLDLRTTGELFF; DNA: TGTGCCAGCAGCTTAGATCTGCGGACCACCGGGGAGCTGTTTTTT
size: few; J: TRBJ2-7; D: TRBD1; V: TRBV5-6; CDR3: CASSWGTGQGGEQYF; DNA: TGTGCCAGCAGCTGGGGGACAGGACAGGGCGGCGAGCAGTACTTC
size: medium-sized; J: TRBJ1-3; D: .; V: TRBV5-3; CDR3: CARSFWSVQSSGNTIYF; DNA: TGTGCCAGAAGCTTTTGGTCAGTCCAGAGTTCTGGAAACACCATATATTTT
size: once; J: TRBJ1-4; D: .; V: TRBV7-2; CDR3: CASSPQGGTNEKLFF; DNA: TGTGCCAGCAGCCCCCAGGGAGGGACTAATGAAAAACTGTTTTTT
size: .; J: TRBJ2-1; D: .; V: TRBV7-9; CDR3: CASSLDRRQFF; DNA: TGTGCCAGCAGCTTAGACCGGCGGCAGTTCTTC
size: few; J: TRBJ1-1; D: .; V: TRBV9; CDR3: CASSPFPNSQNTEAFF; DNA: TGTGCCAGCAGCCCGTTTCCTAACTCCCAGAACACTGAAGCTTTCTTT
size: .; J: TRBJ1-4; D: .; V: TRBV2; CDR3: CASSDPGEKLFF; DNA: TGTGCCAGCAGTGACCCCGGGGAAAAACTGTTTTTT
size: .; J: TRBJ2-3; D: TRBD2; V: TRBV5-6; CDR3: CASSPGGRDTQYF; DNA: TGTGCCAGCAGCCCGGGGGGGCGGGATACGCAGTATTTT
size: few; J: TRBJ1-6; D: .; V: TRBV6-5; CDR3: CASSPTGYNSPLHF; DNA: TGTGCCAGCAGCCCTACAGGTTATAATTCACCCCTCCACTTT
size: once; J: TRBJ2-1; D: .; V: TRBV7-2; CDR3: CASSLAGDSSYNEQFF; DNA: TGTGCCAGCAGCTTAGCGGGGGACTCCTCCTACAATGAGCAGTTCTTC
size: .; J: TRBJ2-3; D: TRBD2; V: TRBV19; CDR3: CASSRNRLALTDTQYF; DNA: TGTGCCAGTAGTAGGAACAGACTAGCCCTCACAGATACGCAGTATTTT
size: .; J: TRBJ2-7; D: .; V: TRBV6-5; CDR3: CASSRGYEQYF; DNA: TGTGCCAGCAGCCGGGGTTACGAGCAGTACTTC
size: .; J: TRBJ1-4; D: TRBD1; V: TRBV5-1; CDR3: CASSLRFVRTGTNATNEKLFF; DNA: TGCGCCAGCAGCTTGCGTTTCGTAAGGACAGGGACAAACGCAACTAATGAAAAACTGTTTTTT
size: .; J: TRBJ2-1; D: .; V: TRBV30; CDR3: CAWTTMGEQFF; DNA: TGTGCCTGGACCACTATGGGTGAGCAGTTCTTC
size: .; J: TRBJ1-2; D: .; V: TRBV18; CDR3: CASSPRALRSYGYTF; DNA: TGTGCCAGCTCACCTCGGGCCCTCCGCTCATATGGCTACACCTTC
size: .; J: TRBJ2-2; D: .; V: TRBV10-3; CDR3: CASSYEWAGELFF; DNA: TGTGCCAGCAGTTACGAGTGGGCCGGGGAGCTGTTTTTT
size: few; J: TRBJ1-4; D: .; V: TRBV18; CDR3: CASSPLRGGNEKLFF; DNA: TGTGCCAGCTCACCACTCAGGGGCGGGAATGAAAAACTGTTTTTT
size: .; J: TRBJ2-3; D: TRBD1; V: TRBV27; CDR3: CASRMDRHTDTQYF; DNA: TGTGCCAGCAGGATGGACAGGCACACAGATACGCAGTATTTT
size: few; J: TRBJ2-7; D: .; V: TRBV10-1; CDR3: CASSDKPGHLSANEQYF; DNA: TGCGCCAGCAGTGATAAACCGGGACACCTCTCGGCCAACGAGCAGTACTTC
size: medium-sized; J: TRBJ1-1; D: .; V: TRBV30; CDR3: CAWSFRTEAFF; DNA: TGTGCCTGGAGTTTTAGGACTGAAGCTTTCTTT
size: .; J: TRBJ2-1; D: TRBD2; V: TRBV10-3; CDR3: CAIQREGRSEQFF; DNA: TGTGCCATCCAGAGGGAGGGGCGGAGTGAGCAGTTCTTC
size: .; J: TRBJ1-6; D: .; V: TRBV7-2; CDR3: CASAPQGSDSPLHF; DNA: TGTGCCAGCGCCCCGCAGGGTTCGGATTCACCCCTCCACTTT
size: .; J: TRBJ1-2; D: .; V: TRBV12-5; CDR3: CASGLGAVRHYGYTF; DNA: TGTGCTAGTGGGTTGGGGGCAGTTCGGCACTATGGCTACACCTTC
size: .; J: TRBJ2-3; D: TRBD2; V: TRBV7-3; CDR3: CASSRSGGATDTQYF; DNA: TGTGCCAGCAGCCGTAGCGGGGGGGCGACAGATACGCAGTATTTT
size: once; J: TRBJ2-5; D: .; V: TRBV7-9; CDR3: CASSTQQETQYF; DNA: TGTGCCAGCAGCACCCAACAAGAGACCCAGTACTTC